This passage covers 13 T cell receptor beta chains from one sample sequenced in a study of T cells in Graves' hyperthyroidism and ophthalmopathy. Amplified regions were TCR beta CDR3 sequences from RNA transcripts. The study used the HTBI primer set for a first-round RT-PCR of the TCR CDR3. From the multiplex PCR reads, TCRdb called clonotypes with MiXCR, one entry per CDR3 protein. The table has approximately 420,000 distinct CDR3 sequences, 14% to 15% seen once; the top ten hold approximately 30%. The sample taken for sequencing was blood. Receptors originate from a woman aged 25 to 39 with Graves' hyperthyroidism.

The chain couples TRBV19 to TRBJ1-4, with a weak D call TRBD1 (5 bases). The CDR3 extends over 14 amino acids. Germline V lookup: CDR1 LNHDA, CDR2 SQIVND (reference sequence). V gave up 7 bases and J gave up 0 bases, with 9 bases separating them. CDR3: CASTKTATNEKLFF. CDR3 DNA: TGTGCCAGTACCAAGACAGCAACTAATGAAAAACTGTTTTTT.

This chain uses TRBV5-1 with TRBJ1-3; 9 bases match TRBD1. From germline, CDR1 is SGHRS and CDR2 YFSETQ. The CDR3 consists of 17 residues. Trimming at V came to 4 bases and at J to 0 bases, leaving 8 bases not matched to a gene. The CDR3 coding sequence is TGCGCCAGCAGCCTGATGACAGGGGGGTACTCTGGAAACACCATATATTTT. It is translated as CASSLMTGGYSGNTIYF. The whole variable domain, remainder taken from reference TRBV5-1 and TRBJ1-3, is KAGVTQTPRYLIKTRGQQVTLSCSPISGHRSVSWYQQTPGQGLQFLFEYFSETQRNKGNFPGRFSGRQFSNSRSEMNVSTLELGDSALYLCASSLMTGGYSGNTIYFGEGSWLTVV.

With respect to this clonotype: A junction end diverges from the germline sequence, so it may reflect a read error. CDR3 region: CTISAGLAGSEQYF. The CDR3 DNA reads as TGTACCATCAGTGCGGGGCTAGCGGGTAGCGAGCAGTACTTC. The chain links TRBV10-3 to TRBJ2-7; 8 bases agree with TRBD2. Germline assignment: CDR1 ENHRY and CDR2 SYGVKD. CDR3 length: 14 residues.

For the CDR3, the DNA is TGCGCCAGCAGAAGTCCGGGACTTAAGATTGAAGCTTTCTTT. Its translation is CASRSPGLKIEAFF. This sequence joins TRBV4-1 and TRBJ1-1; tentative D call: TRBD1 (5 bases). V shed 6 bases and J shed 7 bases, with 18 bases lying between them. CDR1 is MGHRA and CDR2 is YSYEKL in the germline V gene. CDR3 length equals 14 residues.

This rearrangement joins TRBV20-1 to TRBJ2-1; 15 bases agree with TRBD2. From germline, CDR1 is DFQATT and CDR2 SNEGSKA (reference sequence). Trimming cost V 5 bases and J 7 bases; bases outside gene matches: 9. The CDR3 has 16 amino acids. CDR3 region: CSAESGTSGRWNEQFF. The CDR3 coding sequence is TGCAGTGCTGAGTCCGGGACTAGCGGGAGGTGGAATGAGCAGTTCTTC.

About this clonotype itself: A much larger clone is a single base away; this may be a read error. The V and J genes are TRBV27 and TRBJ2-7; D perhaps matches TRBD2 (6 bases). V dropped 5 bases and J dropped 5 bases, with 19 bases sitting between them. In germline, CDR1 is MNHEY, CDR2 SMNVEV (reference sequence). This CDR3 is 15 amino acids long. This chain's CDR3 is CASSQGGGTWDEQYF. For the CDR3, the DNA is TGTGCCAGCAGTCAAGGCGGCGGGACCTGGGACGAGCAGTACTTC.

This clonotype was observed many times. This chain uses TRBV18 with TRBJ2-7; 7 bases are shared with TRBD1. The germline V gene encodes CDR1 KGHSH and CDR2 LQKENI. This CDR3 region has 15 residues. Trimming took 2 bases from V and 2 from J; bases not matched to a gene: 6. CDR3 DNA sequence: TGTGCCAGCTCACCAAGGACAGGCGAGGCCTACGAGCAGTACTTC. Translation gives CASSPRTGEAYEQYF.

This clonotype has more than one count but fewer than ten. This chain links TRBV12-5 with TRBJ1-1; the D is unclear. Looked up from germline, CDR1 is LGHNT and CDR2 is FRNRAP. This CDR3 comprises 12 residues. V lost 3 bases, J lost 6 bases, and 8 bases lay in between. The CDR3: CASGFGWAEAFF. The DNA of the CDR3 is TGTGCTAGTGGTTTCGGGTGGGCTGAAGCTTTCTTT.

The table lists this clonotype with many counts. This rearrangement joins TRBV28 to TRBJ2-1; D is ambiguous. Trimming cost V 6 bases and J 3 bases, with 0 bases left between them. The CDR3 is made up of 10 amino acids. In germline, CDR1 is MDHEN, CDR2 SYDVKM. The CDR3 DNA reads TGTGCCAGCAGCTACAATGAGCAGTTCTTC. It codes for CASSYNEQFF. Full variable domain (rest looked up from reference TRBV28 and TRBJ2-1): DVKVTQSSRYLVKRTGEKVFLECVQDMDHENMFWYRQDPGLGLRLIYFSYDVKMKEKGDIPEGYSVSREKKERFSLILESASTNQTSMYLCASSYNEQFFGPGTRLTVL.

This clonotype was seen a few times. The rearrangement joins TRBV24-1 to TRBJ1-5, with TRBD1 matching 9 bases. CDR1 and CDR2 from the germline V gene are KGHDR and SFDVKD. The CDR3 contains 16 residues. The V and J ends lost 4 bases and 4 bases, in that order; junction bases with no gene match: 7. The CDR3 reads CATSEGQGQRNQPQHF. For the CDR3, the DNA is TGTGCCACCAGTGAAGGACAGGGGCAAAGGAATCAGCCCCAGCATTTT.

The chain combines TRBV6-1 with TRBJ2-5; D is perhaps TRBD1 (6 bases). Trimming left V 3 bases short and J 2 bases short, with 19 bases between. Germline CDR1 and CDR2: MNHNS and SASEGT. The CDR3 runs to 17 residues. The CDR3 loop reads CASSELVNRTAQETQYF. The CDR3 nucleotides read TGTGCCAGCAGTGAGCTCGTAAACCGGACAGCTCAAGAGACCCAGTACTTC.

This clonotype was counted at least ten times. This chain joins TRBV10-3 and TRBJ1-2; D not certain. Trimming removed 3 bases from V and 0 bases from J, with 14 bases in between. Germline V gene sequence: CDR1 ENHRY, CDR2 SYGVKD. This CDR3 spans 16 amino acids. CDR3 bases: TGTGCCATCAGTGATCCGAGGTCCAAGGCTAACTATGGCTACACCTTC. Protein sequence: CAISDPRSKANYGYTF.

Many counts were recorded for this clonotype. Written as DNA, the CDR3 is TGTGCCATCAGTGGACTAGCGGGAGATGAGCAGTTCTTC. As protein: CAISGLAGDEQFF. The V call is TRBV10-3, the J call TRBJ2-1; TRBD2 matches 12 bases. The CDR3 totals 13 residues. The V gene end was trimmed by 4 bases and the J gene end by 8 bases; junction bases not matched to a gene: 0. CDR1 and CDR2 from the germline V gene are ENHRY and SYGVKD.